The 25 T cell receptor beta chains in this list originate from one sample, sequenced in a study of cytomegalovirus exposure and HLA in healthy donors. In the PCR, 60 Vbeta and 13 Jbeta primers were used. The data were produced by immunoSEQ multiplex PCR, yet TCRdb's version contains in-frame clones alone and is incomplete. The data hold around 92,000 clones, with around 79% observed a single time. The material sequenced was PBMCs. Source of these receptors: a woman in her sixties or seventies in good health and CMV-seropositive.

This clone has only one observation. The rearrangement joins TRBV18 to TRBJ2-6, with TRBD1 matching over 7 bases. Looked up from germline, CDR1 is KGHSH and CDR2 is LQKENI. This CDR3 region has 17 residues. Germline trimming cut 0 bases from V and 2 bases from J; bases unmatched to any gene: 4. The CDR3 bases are TGTGCCAGCTCACCACCGGCGCAGGGGGCTGGGGCCAACGTCCTGACTTTC. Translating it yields CASSPPAQGAGANVLTF.

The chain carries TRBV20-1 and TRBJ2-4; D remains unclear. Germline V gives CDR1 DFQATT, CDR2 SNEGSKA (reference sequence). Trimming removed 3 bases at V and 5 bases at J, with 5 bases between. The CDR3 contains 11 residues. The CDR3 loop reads CSASPENIQYF. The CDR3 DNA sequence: TGCAGTGCTAGCCCAGAAAACATTCAGTACTTC.

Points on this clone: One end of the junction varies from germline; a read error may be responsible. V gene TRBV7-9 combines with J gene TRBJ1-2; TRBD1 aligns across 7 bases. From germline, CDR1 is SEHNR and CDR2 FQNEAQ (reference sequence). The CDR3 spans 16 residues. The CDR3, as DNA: TGTTCCAGCAGCTTGCAGACAGGGTGGAACTCCTATGGCTACACCTTC. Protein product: CSSSLQTGWNSYGYTF.

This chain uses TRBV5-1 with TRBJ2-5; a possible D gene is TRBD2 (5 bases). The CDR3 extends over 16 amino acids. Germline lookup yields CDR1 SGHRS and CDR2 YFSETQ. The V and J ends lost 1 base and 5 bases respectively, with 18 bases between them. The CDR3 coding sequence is TGCGCCAGCAGCTTGTCTGGCGGGTCCGTGCGGGAGACCCAGTACTTC. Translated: CASSLSGGSVRETQYF.

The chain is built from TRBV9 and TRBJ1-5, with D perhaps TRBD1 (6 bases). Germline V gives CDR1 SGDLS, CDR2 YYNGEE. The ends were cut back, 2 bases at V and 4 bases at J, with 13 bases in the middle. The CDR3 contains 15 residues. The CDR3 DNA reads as TGTGCCAGCAGCGTTCAAGGGGGTACGAATCAGCCCCAGCATTTT. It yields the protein CASSVQGGTNQPQHF.

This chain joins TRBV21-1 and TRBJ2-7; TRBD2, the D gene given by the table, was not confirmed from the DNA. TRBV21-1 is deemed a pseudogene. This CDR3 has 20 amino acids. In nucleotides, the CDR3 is TGTGCCAGCAGCAAAGTCTCGGAGGGTCCGGGGAACACAGACTCCTACGAGCAGTACTTC. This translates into CASSKVSEGPGNTDSYEQYF.

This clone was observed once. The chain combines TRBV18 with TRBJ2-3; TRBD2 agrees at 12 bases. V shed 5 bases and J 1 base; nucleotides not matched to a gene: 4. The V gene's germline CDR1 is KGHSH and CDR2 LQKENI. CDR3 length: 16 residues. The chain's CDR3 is CASSSRLAGGTDTQYF. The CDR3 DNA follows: TGTGCCAGCTCATCCAGACTAGCGGGGGGCACAGATACGCAGTATTTT.

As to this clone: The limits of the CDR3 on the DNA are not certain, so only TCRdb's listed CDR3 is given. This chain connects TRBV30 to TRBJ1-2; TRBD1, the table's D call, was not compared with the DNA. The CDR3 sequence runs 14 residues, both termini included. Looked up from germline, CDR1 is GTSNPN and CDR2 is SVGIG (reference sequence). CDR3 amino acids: CAWSSSGTGVGYTF.

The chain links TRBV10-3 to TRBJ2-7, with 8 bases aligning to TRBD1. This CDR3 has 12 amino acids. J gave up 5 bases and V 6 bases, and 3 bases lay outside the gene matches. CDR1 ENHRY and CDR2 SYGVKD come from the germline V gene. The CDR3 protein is CAIRDRANEQYF. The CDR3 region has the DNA TGTGCCATCAGGGACAGGGCGAACGAGCAGTACTTC.

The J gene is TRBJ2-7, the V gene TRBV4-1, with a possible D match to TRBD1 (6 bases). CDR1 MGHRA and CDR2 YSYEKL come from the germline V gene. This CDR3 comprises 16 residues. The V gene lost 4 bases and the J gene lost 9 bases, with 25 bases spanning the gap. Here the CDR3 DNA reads TGCGCCAGCAGCCCTTCCCCGGACAGCCAAGTGTCCCTGCAGTACTTC. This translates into CASSPSPDSQVSLQYF.

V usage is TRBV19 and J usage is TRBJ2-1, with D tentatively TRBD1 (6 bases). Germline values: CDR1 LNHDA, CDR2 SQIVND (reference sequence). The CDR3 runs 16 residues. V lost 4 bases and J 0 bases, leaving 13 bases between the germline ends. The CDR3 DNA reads TGTGCCAGTAGTACTAACAGGGCACGCTCCTACAATGAGCAGTTCTTC. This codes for CASSTNRARSYNEQFF.

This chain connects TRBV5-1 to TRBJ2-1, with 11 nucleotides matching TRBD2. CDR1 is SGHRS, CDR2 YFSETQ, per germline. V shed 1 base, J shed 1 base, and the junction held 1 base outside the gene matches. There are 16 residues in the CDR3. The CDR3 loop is CASSLTSGSSYNEQFF. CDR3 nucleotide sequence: TGCGCCAGCAGCTTGACTAGCGGGAGTTCCTACAATGAGCAGTTCTTC.

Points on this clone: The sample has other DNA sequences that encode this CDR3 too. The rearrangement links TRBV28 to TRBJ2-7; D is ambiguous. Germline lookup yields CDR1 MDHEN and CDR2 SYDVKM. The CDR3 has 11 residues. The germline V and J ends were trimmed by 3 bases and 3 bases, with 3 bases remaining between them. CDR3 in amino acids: CASSFSYEQYF. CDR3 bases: TGTGCCAGCAGTTTTAGCTACGAGCAGTACTTC.

CDR3 sequence (DNA): TGTGCCATCAGTGAGTTCCCCATTTACGAGCAGTACTTC. It yields the protein CAISEFPIYEQYF. The chain uses TRBV10-3 and TRBJ2-7; D not resolved. Germline-derived CDR1 and CDR2 are ENHRY and SYGVKD. The CDR3 spans 13 residues. The V and J ends lost 1 base and 4 bases respectively, with 8 bases between them.

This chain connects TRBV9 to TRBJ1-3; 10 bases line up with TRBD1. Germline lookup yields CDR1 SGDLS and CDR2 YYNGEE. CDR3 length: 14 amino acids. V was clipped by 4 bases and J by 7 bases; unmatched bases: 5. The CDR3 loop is CASSPWTGGNTIYF. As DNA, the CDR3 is TGTGCCAGCAGCCCTTGGACAGGGGGGAACACCATATATTTT.

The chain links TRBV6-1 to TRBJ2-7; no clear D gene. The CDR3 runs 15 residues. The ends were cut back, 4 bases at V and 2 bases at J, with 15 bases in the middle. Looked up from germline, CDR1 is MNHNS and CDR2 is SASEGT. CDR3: CASSVEPTSAYEQYF. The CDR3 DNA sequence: TGTGCCAGCAGTGTAGAACCTACCTCCGCCTACGAGCAGTACTTC.

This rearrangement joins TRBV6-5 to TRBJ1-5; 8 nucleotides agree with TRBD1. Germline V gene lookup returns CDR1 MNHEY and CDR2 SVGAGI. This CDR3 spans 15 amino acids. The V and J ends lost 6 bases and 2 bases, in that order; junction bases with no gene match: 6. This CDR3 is CASSKTGAGNQPQHF. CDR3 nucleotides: TGTGCCAGCAGCAAGACAGGGGCCGGCAATCAGCCCCAGCATTTT.

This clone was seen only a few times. In DNA form, the CDR3 reads TGTGCCATCAGTGAGCCTGACAGGGTCCTGTGGAATGAGCAGTTCTTC. Protein sequence: CAISEPDRVLWNEQFF. The chain joins TRBV10-3 to TRBJ2-1, with TRBD1 identical over 7 bases. V trimming: 2 bases; J trimming: 7 bases; junction bases outside the gene matches: 11. Germline V CDR1 and CDR2: ENHRY, SYGVKD. This CDR3 spans 16 amino acids.

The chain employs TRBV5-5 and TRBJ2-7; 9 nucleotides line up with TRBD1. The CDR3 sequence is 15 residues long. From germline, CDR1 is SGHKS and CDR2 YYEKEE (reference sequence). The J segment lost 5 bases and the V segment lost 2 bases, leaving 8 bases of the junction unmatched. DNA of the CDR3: TGTGCCAGCAGCTTTCCGGGACAGGGACTCCACGAGCAGTACTTC. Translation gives CASSFPGQGLHEQYF.

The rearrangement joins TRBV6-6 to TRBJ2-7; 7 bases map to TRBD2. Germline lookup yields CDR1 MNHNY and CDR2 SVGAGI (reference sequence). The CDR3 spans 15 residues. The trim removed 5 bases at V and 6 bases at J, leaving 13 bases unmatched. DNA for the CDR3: TGTGCCAGCAGTCCCGTGGGGGGAGGGCAGTTCGAGCAGTACTTC. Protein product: CASSPVGGGQFEQYF.

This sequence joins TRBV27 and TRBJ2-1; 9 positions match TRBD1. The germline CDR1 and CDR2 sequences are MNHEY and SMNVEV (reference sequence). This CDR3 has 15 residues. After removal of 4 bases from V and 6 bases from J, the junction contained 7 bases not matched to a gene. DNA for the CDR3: TGTGCCAGCAGTTCTTGGACAGGGGCGATCAATGAGCAGTTCTTC. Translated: CASSSWTGAINEQFF.

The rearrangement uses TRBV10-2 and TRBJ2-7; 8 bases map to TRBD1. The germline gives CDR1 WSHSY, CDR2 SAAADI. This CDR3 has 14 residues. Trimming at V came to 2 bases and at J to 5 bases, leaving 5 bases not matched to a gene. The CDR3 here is CASSEVQGAHEQYF. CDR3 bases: TGCGCCAGCAGTGAGGTCCAGGGGGCTCACGAGCAGTACTTC.

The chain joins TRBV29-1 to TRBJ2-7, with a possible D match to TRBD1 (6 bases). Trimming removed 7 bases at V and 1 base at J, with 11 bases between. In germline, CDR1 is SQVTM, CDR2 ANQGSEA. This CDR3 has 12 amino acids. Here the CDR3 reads CSGLGQSYEQYF. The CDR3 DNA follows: TGCAGCGGCCTAGGACAGTCCTACGAGCAGTACTTC.

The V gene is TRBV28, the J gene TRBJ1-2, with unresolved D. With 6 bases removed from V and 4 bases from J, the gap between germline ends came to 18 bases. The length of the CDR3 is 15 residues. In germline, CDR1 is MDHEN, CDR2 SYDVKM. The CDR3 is CASSEQVRSPYGYTF. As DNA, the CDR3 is TGTGCCAGCAGCGAGCAAGTGAGGAGTCCCTATGGCTACACCTTC.

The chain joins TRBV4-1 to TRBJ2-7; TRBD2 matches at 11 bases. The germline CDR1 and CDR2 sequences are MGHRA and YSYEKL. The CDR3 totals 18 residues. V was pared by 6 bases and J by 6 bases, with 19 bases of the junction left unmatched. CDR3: CASSRILAGGQRGREQYF. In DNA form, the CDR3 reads TGCGCCAGCAGTCGCATTTTAGCGGGAGGGCAAAGGGGCCGCGAGCAGTACTTC.